The clone carrying this T cell receptor (beta chain) showed up just once. Its specificity is unknown. These data belong to a study of cytomegalovirus exposure and HLA in healthy donors. Primers included in the PCR were 60 Vbeta and 13 Jbeta primers. Sequencing was performed with immunoSEQ multiplex PCR; in TCRdb, only in-frame clones are kept and a portion is missing. The table lists over 150,000 clones, roughly three quarters of them singletons. Germline CDR1 and CDR2: SNHLY and FYNNEI. Trimming stripped 5 bases from V and 4 bases from J, with 15 bases between. The CDR3 is 15 amino acids. Study findings and constraints: The classifier was said to identify cytomegalovirus status with high specificity and sensitivity.

The chain has TRBV2 and TRBJ2-1, with D perhaps matching TRBD1 (6 bases). This sequence was found in a male donor in good health and CMV-seronegative. The sequencing sample was made of PBMCs. The CDR3 DNA is TGTGCCAGCAGTAAGAGGACAGCCCCTTACAATGAGCAGTTCTTC. Encoded protein: CASSKRTAPYNEQFF.